Listed below are T cell receptor beta chains from one sample, sequenced in a study of PD-1 blockade in classical Hodgkin lymphoma. Measured with immunoSEQ multiplex PCR; TCRdb has only the in-frame clones, and not every one. Of thousands of clones in the sample, around 76% were seen once. The sample was peripheral blood mononuclear cells (PBMCs). Receptors originate from a human donor with classical Hodgkin lymphoma. CDR3s include the opening cysteine and the closing phenylalanine or tryptophan. D genes are given only for firm matches. Size is stated for part of the rows, as once, few or many counts, or as a class when the clone is expanded.

D gene | J gene | V gene | clone size | CDR3 DNA | CDR3 protein
. | TRBJ1-1 | TRBV7-9 | . | TGTGCCAGCACCGTGTCGAACACTGAAGCTTTCTTT | CASTVSNTEAFF
. | TRBJ1-1 | TRBV18 | . | TGTGCCAGCTCACCCGACAGTTTGAACACTGAAGCTTTCTTT | CASSPDSLNTEAFF
. | TRBJ2-3 | TRBV5-5 | . | TGTGCCAGCAGCTTGGAAGGGGGAGATACGCAGTATTTT | CASSLEGGDTQYF
. | TRBJ1-2 | TRBV10-3 | . | TGTGCCATCAGTGAACTGACGGGGATCTATGGCTACACCTTC | CAISELTGIYGYTF
TRBD1 | TRBJ1-2 | TRBV7-2 | . | TGTGCCAGCAGCTCCCGTACCGGGACAGCCATAGGCTACACCTTC | CASSSRTGTAIGYTF
TRBD2 | TRBJ2-1 | TRBV5-4 | . | TGTGCCAGCAGTCCCGGAACGTTAGCGGGGGGGCCCTCATACAATGAGCAGTTCTTC | CASSPGTLAGGPSYNEQFF
. | TRBJ2-1 | TRBV5-4 | . | TGTGCCAGCAGGGGAACCCCGACCACTTACAATGAGCAGTTCTTC | CASRGTPTTYNEQFF
TRBD1 | TRBJ1-5 | TRBV6-5 | . | TGTGCCAGCAGTTCAGGGGGAGGGATTCAGCCCCAGCATTTT | CASSSGGGIQPQHF
TRBD1 | TRBJ2-3 | TRBV2 | . | TGTGCCAGCAGTAGGGACAGGGGGACAGATACGCAGTATTTT | CASSRDRGTDTQYF
TRBD1 | TRBJ1-4 | TRBV4-1 | once | TGCGCCAGCAGCCAAGAATTGACTAGGGGGCCGCGACTTGCAACTAATGAAAAACTGTTTTTT | CASSQELTRGPRLATNEKLFF
. | TRBJ2-5 | TRBV30 | . | TGTGCCTGGAGTCAGGGAGAGACCCAGTACTTC | CAWSQGETQYF
TRBD1 | TRBJ2-3 | TRBV5-5 | . | TGTGCCAGCAGCCCCGGGACAGGGAGGACAGATACGCAGTATTTT | CASSPGTGRTDTQYF
TRBD1 | TRBJ1-5 | TRBV6-1 | . | TGTGCCAGCACTATGGACAGGGACCATCAGCCCCAGCATTTT | CASTMDRDHQPQHF
. | TRBJ1-6 | TRBV30 | . | TGTGCCTGGAGTCTCCCGGGACCGGGACGGTATAATTCACCCCTCCACTTT | CAWSLPGPGRYNSPLHF
. | TRBJ2-3 | TRBV2 | medium-sized | TGTGGACCAGCTCTAGCGAAAAGCACAGATACGCAGTATTTT | CGPALAKSTDTQYF
TRBD2 | TRBJ2-3 | TRBV7-3 | once | TGTGCCAGCAGCTCCCTAGCGGGGGGGCCGGATACGCAGTATTTT | CASSSLAGGPDTQYF
TRBD2 | TRBJ2-5 | TRBV7-6 | once | TGTGCCAGCAGTACCACCCGGGCGGGAGGGACGGAGACCCAGTACTTC | CASSTTRAGGTETQYF
. | TRBJ2-2 | TRBV11-3 | . | TGTGCCAGCAGCTTAGATCTTACCGGGGAGCTGTTTTTT | CASSLDLTGELFF
. | TRBJ2-2 | TRBV2 | once | TGTGCCAGCTCCCGGGACACCGCGAACACCGGGGAGCTGTTTTTT | CASSRDTANTGELFF
. | TRBJ1-2 | TRBV6-5 | once | TGTGCCAGCAGGGGAGGCTACACCTTC | CASRGGYTF
TRBD1 | TRBJ2-7 | TRBV4-1 | once | TGCGCCAGCAGCCAAAGGGCAGGGGGCTTCTACGAGCAGTACTTC | CASSQRAGGFYEQYF
TRBD1 | TRBJ1-1 | TRBV11-1 | once | TGTGCCAGCAGCCCCTGGACAGGGGAGAGTAGTACTGAAGCTTTCTTT | CASSPWTGESSTEAFF
TRBD1 | TRBJ2-7 | TRBV2 | large | TGTGCCAGCAGTCTCGGACAGGGTTTCGGCGAGCAGTACTTC | CASSLGQGFGEQYF
. | TRBJ2-5 | TRBV9 | . | TGTGCCAGCAGCGCTGATGGGGAGACCCAGTACTTC | CASSADGETQYF
TRBD1 | TRBJ1-2 | TRBV2 | . | TGTGCCAGCACCCTGGACAGGGCTAGCGGCTACACCTTC | CASTLDRASGYTF
. | TRBJ2-5 | TRBV2 | . | TGTGCCAGCAGGCGGACCGCTCAAGAGACCCAGTACTTC | CASRRTAQETQYF
. | TRBJ1-3 | TRBV5-6 | few | TGTGCCAGCAGCTTGGCCGGGAGCCGCGCTATCTCTGGAAACACCATATATTTT | CASSLAGSRAISGNTIYF
TRBD2 | TRBJ2-1 | TRBV10-2 | few | TGCGCCAGCGGAGGACTAGCGGGCTCGGGGGATGAGCAGTTCTTC | CASGGLAGSGDEQFF
. | TRBJ2-3 | TRBV7-2 | . | TGTGCCAGCAGCCTGGGGGGAAATACGCAGTATTTT | CASSLGGNTQYF
TRBD1 | TRBJ1-1 | TRBV28 | . | TGTGCCAGCAGTCACCCCTCCGACAGGGAGATGAACACTGAAGCTTTCTTT | CASSHPSDREMNTEAFF
TRBD1 | TRBJ1-2 | TRBV2 | few | TGTGCCAGCAGTGAAGCGCAAGGGGGCGGCGGGGACACCTTC | CASSEAQGGGGDTF
. | TRBJ2-1 | TRBV7-9 | . | TGTGCCAGCAGCTTAACACAGGGAGTCGATGAGCAGTTCTTC | CASSLTQGVDEQFF
. | TRBJ1-3 | TRBV7-8 | once | TGTGCCAGCAGCTTATGGGGGGGTGGAAACACCATATATTTT | CASSLWGGGNTIYF
. | TRBJ2-3 | TRBV29-1 | . | TGCAGCGTTCTGCCTCCGGATATCATAGCAGAGAATACGCAGTATTTT | CSVLPPDIIAENTQYF